Here is one T cell receptor (beta chain) with its context. Its antigen specificity is not known. It has no much larger one-base neighbor in the sample; base qualities were not kept. This sample was taken from a study of control samples from healthy donors and cancer patients (dated by TCRdb to about 2020). Receptors were amplified or captured by the immunoSEQ multiplex PCR assay. TCRdb holds this immuneACCESS table with in-frame rearrangements only. Some clones are missing; in checked studies, unresolved V genes explain under half, and the rest has no known cause. The sample yields tens of thousands of clones; approximately 88% were counted once. About 15% of the sample rests with the top ten. CDR3 length: 13 amino acids, cysteine to phenylalanine. Only CDR3 DNA remains: 39 bases, in frame from the first base. V is shortened by 3 bases, J by 5 bases, and the region joining them spans 7 bases. In the germline V gene, CDR1 corresponds to ENHRY and CDR2 to SYGVKD.

The chain is made from TRBV10-3 and TRBJ2-2, with the D segment identity uncertain. The source is a man aged 50 or older in good health. Sequenced sample: blood. The DNA reads as follows: TGTGCCATCAGTGATTTGGGTACCGGGGAGCTGTTTTTT. This gives the protein CAISDLGTGELFF.